The 26 T cell receptor beta chains listed next were all sequenced from one sample in a study of CD8+ T cells in alopecia areata. After isolation, RNA underwent reverse transcription to generate cDNA as the sequencing template. The repertoire was sequenced with immunoSEQ multiplex PCR; TCRdb's copy has only in-frame clones and lacks some. Recorded here are about 19,000 clones, with no singletons, and the ten leading clones hold roughly 31%. The study sorted pooled cutaneous lymph node cells by CD4, CD8alpha, NKG2D, NKG2ACE and other markers. Sequences were obtained from CD8+ T cells sorted from a lymph node. Receptors originate from a C3H/HeJ mouse with alopecia areata. These mice share the MHC haplotype H2-k.

In this sample, this clone turned up a few times. Mouse germline and gene names are used. Coverage ceases 4 residues before the CDR3 finishes, and the germline J gene fills in the end. V is TRBV1 and J is TRBJ1-1, with 7 bases identical to TRBD1. J was trimmed by 0 bases and V by 0 bases; bases with no gene match: 4. The CDR3 has 16 residues. The germline gives CDR1 NSQYPW, CDR2 LRSPGD (reference sequence). The DNA read from the CDR3 is TGCACCTGCAGTGCAGATCCCGGACAGGCAAACACA. It is translated as CTCSADPGQANT. The entire CDR3 sequence reads CTCSADPGQANTEVFF.

This clone was seen a few times. Genes here carry mouse names. The DNA ends 4 residues before the CDR3 does, and the rest of the CDR3 is filled in from the germline J gene. This rearrangement joins TRBV17 to TRBJ2-2; D gene unclear. This CDR3 spans 14 amino acids. V was shortened by 1 base and J by 1 base, with 4 bases between the two germline ends. Germline CDR1 is MNHDT and CDR2 is YYDKIL. This CDR3 reads CASSRVGNTGQLYF. The sequenced part of the CDR3 DNA is TGTGCTAGCAGTAGAGTAGGAAACACCGGG. Full variable domain (remainder filled in from reference TRBV17 and TRBJ2-2): DTTVKQNPRYKLARVGKPVNLICSQTMNHDTMYWYQKKPNQAPKLLLFYYDKILNREADTFEKFQSSRPNNSFCSLYIGSAGLEYSAMYLCASSRVGNTGQLYFGEGSKLTVL.

This clone was counted between two and nine times. Gene names and germline match the mouse. The CDR3 end lies 4 residues beyond the end of the read and is filled in from the germline J gene. The chain links TRBV19 to TRBJ1-4; TRBD1 is a possible D gene (6 bases). Trimming took off 2 bases at V and 4 bases at J, with 9 bases between the two ends. Germline V lookup: CDR1 FNHDT, CDR2 SITEND (reference sequence). The CDR3 totals 14 residues. Here the CDR3 reads CASSMGTSNERLFF. CDR3 DNA (partial): TGTGCCAGCAGTATGGGGACAAGCAACGAA. Supplemented by reference TRBV19 and TRBJ1-4, the full variable domain reads GGIITQTPKFLIGQEGQKLTLKCQQNFNHDTMYWYRQDSGKGLRLIYYSITENDLQKGDLSEGYDASREKKSSFSLTVTSAQKNEMAVFLCASSMGTSNERLFFGHGTKLSVL.

This clone was counted ten times or more. Each gene name is a mouse one. The read stops 4 residues short of the end of the CDR3; the missing end is completed from the germline J gene. V is TRBV13-2 and J is TRBJ2-1; 7 bases are shared with TRBD2. V lost 0 bases, J lost 1 base, and 1 base stayed unmatched. Germline values: CDR1 NNHNN, CDR2 SYGAGS (reference sequence). The CDR3 consists of 15 residues. Incomplete CDR3 DNA: TGTGCCAGCGGTGATGGGGGGGGGAACTATGCT. Amino acid sequence: CASGDGGGNYA. The entire CDR3 protein is CASGDGGGNYAEQFF.

Note on this clone: Gene and germline names: mouse. Sequencing ends 4 residues short of the CDR3 end; the germline J gene provides the rest. The V call is TRBV13-2, the J call TRBJ2-1; 10 positions agree with TRBD2. The ends lost 0 bases at V and 4 bases at J; junction bases unmatched: 1. The CDR3 covers 15 residues. CDR1 NNHNN and CDR2 SYGAGS come from the germline V gene (reference sequence). The CDR3 bases that were read are TGTGCCAGCGGTGATGCGGACTGGGGGTATGCT. This encodes CASGDADWGYA. The complete CDR3 protein is CASGDADWGYAEQFF.

This clone counts as medium-sized. The listed genes are named as in mouse. The read terminates 4 residues ahead of where the CDR3 ends, so the germline J gene completes it. This rearrangement joins TRBV13-3 to TRBJ2-2; a weak D match, TRBD2 (6 bases). This CDR3 has 16 residues. CDR1 is NNHDY and CDR2 is SYVADS in the germline V gene. V was clipped by 0 bases and J by 0 bases, with 9 bases between them. The CDR3 sequence: CASSDAGAANTGQLYF. CDR3 DNA (partial): TGTGCCAGCAGTGATGCTGGGGCCGCAAACACCGGG. Looking up the rest from reference TRBV13-3 and TRBJ2-2 gives the full variable domain: EAAVTQSPRSKVAVTGGKVTLSCHQTNNHDYMYWYRQDTGHGLRLIHYSYVADSTEKGDIPDGYKASRPSQENFSLILELASLSQTAVYFCASSDAGAANTGQLYFGEGSKLTVL.

This clone has more than one count but fewer than ten. Here the gene names and germline are mouse. The chain's CDR3 is CTCSADPGTGVAYEQYF. The part of the CDR3 DNA that was read is TGCACCTGCAGTGCAGATCCCGGGACTGGGGTTGCCTAT. The genes are TRBV1 and TRBJ2-7; 10 bases match TRBD2. The observed sequence ends 4 residues before the CDR3 terminus, with the missing tail filled in from the germline J gene. This CDR3 region has 17 residues. Per the germline V gene, CDR1 is NSQYPW and CDR2 is LRSPGD (reference sequence). V trimming: 0 bases; J trimming: 2 bases; junction bases outside the gene matches: 7.

This clone showed up many times. Any gene name here is a mouse gene name. The read halts 4 residues ahead of the CDR3 end, with the missing end drawn from the germline J gene. The chain is built from TRBV13-3 and TRBJ2-3, with D possibly matching TRBD2 (7 bases). This CDR3 has 16 amino acids. CDR1 is NNHDY and CDR2 is SYVADS in the germline V gene. The V gene lost 2 bases and the J gene lost 1 base, with 14 bases spanning the gap. CDR3 DNA, as far as it was read: TGTGCCAGCAGTGAGAGGGGGGCCGAGGGTGCAGAA. Translated: CASSERGAEGAE. From start to end, the CDR3 is CASSERGAEGAETLYF.

Points on this clone: Gene names refer to mouse genes. The DNA ends 4 residues before the CDR3 does, and the rest of the CDR3 is filled in from the germline J gene. The chain links TRBV19 to TRBJ2-5, with D possibly TRBD2 on 5 matching bases. The CDR3 covers 14 residues. CDR1 and CDR2 (germline): FNHDT, SITEND (reference sequence). V was trimmed by 2 bases and J by 1 base, leaving 8 bases between them. The CDR3: CASSIWDDQDTQYF. Incomplete CDR3 DNA: TGTGCCAGCAGTATCTGGGATGACCAAGAC.

This clone turned up a few times. Gene names denote mouse genes. The read terminates 4 residues ahead of where the CDR3 ends, so the germline J gene completes it. The chain couples TRBV31 to TRBJ2-1; the D gene is possibly TRBD1 (6 bases). CDR1 is GKSSPN, CDR2 SITVG, per germline. V was trimmed by 4 bases and J by 5 bases, leaving 15 bases between them. The CDR3 is 14 amino acids. CDR3 DNA (partial): TGTGCCTGGATTCCCCGAACAGGGAATGCT. Its protein is CAWIPRTGNA. The whole CDR3 reads CAWIPRTGNAEQFF.

This clone was recorded a few times. Mouse germline and gene names are used. The CDR3 DNA, read in part, is TGTGCCAGCAGCCCCCGGGACTGGGGTTCCTCCTAT. Its translation is CASSPRDWGSSY. The complete CDR3 reads CASSPRDWGSSYEQYF. The chain has TRBV14 and TRBJ2-7, with TRBD2 identical over 10 bases. The CDR3 end lies 4 residues beyond the end of the read and is filled in from the germline J gene. The germline gives CDR1 SGHDT, CDR2 FRDEAV. CDR3 length equals 16 residues. V was pared by 5 bases and J by 0 bases, with 8 bases of the junction left unmatched.

The sample holds many counts of this clone. The gene names here belong to mouse. The missing CDR3 end, 4 residues past where the read stops, is filled in from the germline J gene. V usage is TRBV13-3 and J usage is TRBJ1-4; a possible D gene is TRBD1 (5 bases). Germline-derived CDR1 and CDR2 are NNHDY and SYVADS. Trimming stripped 0 bases from V and 4 bases from J, with 10 bases between. This CDR3 region has 15 residues. The sequenced CDR3 bases are TGTGCCAGCAGTGATGCGGAGGACATCAACGAA. Its translation is CASSDAEDINE. The CDR3 as a whole reads CASSDAEDINERLFF.

Concerning this clone itself: Any gene name here is a mouse gene name. The CDR3 region is CASRGTGRDTQYF. The DNA read from the CDR3 is TGTGCCAGCAGGGGGACAGGGCGGGAC. The J gene is TRBJ2-5, the V gene TRBV13-3, with 9 bases matching TRBD1. The read ends 4 residues shy of where the CDR3 ends; the end is completed using the germline J gene. CDR1 and CDR2 (germline): NNHDY, SYVADS. This CDR3 contains 13 residues.

At least ten counts were recorded for this clone. The gene names here belong to mouse. With the read ending 4 residues before the CDR3 end, the germline J gene is used to fill in that end. V gene TRBV19 combines with J gene TRBJ2-5, with a tentative D call TRBD2 (7 bases). CDR3 size: 15 residues. Trimming removed 1 base from V and 1 base from J, with 10 bases in between. Germline V lookup: CDR1 FNHDT, CDR2 SITEND (reference sequence). The CDR3 spells CASSITGGYQDTQYF. The CDR3 bases that were read are TGTGCCAGCAGTATAACGGGGGGCTACCAAGAC.

This clone was recorded many times. Gene names denote mouse genes. The read ends 4 residues shy of where the CDR3 ends; the end is completed using the germline J gene. The chain links TRBV1 to TRBJ2-7; weak D call: TRBD2 (5 bases). CDR1 NSQYPW and CDR2 LRSPGD come from the germline V gene (reference sequence). The CDR3 length is 13 residues. V was trimmed by 0 bases and J by 3 bases, leaving 6 bases between them. The CDR3 DNA, read in part, is TGCACCTGCAGTGCAGATGGGGACTAT. Translation gives CTCSADGDY. The complete CDR3 sequence is CTCSADGDYEQYF.

This clone was recorded at least ten times. Gene names refer to mouse genes. The CDR3 end is not reached by the read, which stops 4 residues before it; the germline J gene fills it in. J is TRBJ2-4 and V is TRBV1, with 9 positions matching TRBD2. CDR1 NSQYPW and CDR2 LRSPGD come from the germline V gene (reference sequence). The CDR3 contains 15 residues. Partial CDR3 DNA: TGCACCTGCAGTGCAGAGCCTGGGGGGGTAAAC. Protein product: CTCSAEPGGVN. The whole CDR3 sequence is CTCSAEPGGVNTLYF.

Only a few counts were recorded for this clone. Gene names follow the mouse nomenclature. The read ends 4 residues shy of where the CDR3 ends; the end is completed using the germline J gene. The rearrangement joins TRBV13-1 to TRBJ2-2; the D gene is possibly TRBD2 (6 bases). V lost 0 bases and J lost 0, with 9 bases in between. The germline V gene has CDR1 NSHNY and CDR2 SYGAGN. This CDR3 comprises 16 residues. CDR3 bases read: TGTGCCAGCAGTGATGGGGGGGTAGCAAACACCGGG. Translated: CASSDGGVANTG. In full, the CDR3 reads CASSDGGVANTGQLYF.

This clone was counted ten times or more. Each gene name is a mouse one. The read finishes 4 residues shy of the CDR3 end, and the germline J gene is used to complete it. The chain has TRBV13-3 and TRBJ2-7; 9 bases align to TRBD1. Germline V gives CDR1 NNHDY, CDR2 SYVADS. Trimming cost V 5 bases and J 1 base; bases outside gene matches: 4. The CDR3 runs to 14 residues. CDR3 protein: CASSSGTGSYEQYF. Partial CDR3 DNA: TGTGCCAGCAGCTCCGGGACAGGGTCCTAT.

In its sample, this clone was seen many times. The listed genes are named as in mouse. The sequenced fragment ends 4 residues before the CDR3 boundary, so the rest is inferred from the germline J gene. The chain employs TRBV1 and TRBJ2-3, with 12 positions matching TRBD2. Per the germline V gene, CDR1 is NSQYPW and CDR2 is LRSPGD (reference sequence). Trimming took 5 bases from V and 0 from J; bases not matched to a gene: 6. CDR3 size: 17 residues. The DNA read from the CDR3 is TGCACCTGCAGTAGGGGACTGGGGGGCCCTAGTGCAGAA. Its protein is CTCSRGLGGPSAE. The complete CDR3 reads CTCSRGLGGPSAETLYF.

This clone was found a few times. The TCRdb protein and the DNA translation do not line up at residue 11; the protein shown here was made by translating the DNA. Gene names denote mouse genes. From the germline J gene comes the end of the CDR3, since the read stops 3 residues before it. V is TRBV19 and J is TRBJ1-3; D is unresolved. V lost 6 bases and J 1 base, leaving 11 bases between the germline ends. This CDR3 comprises 14 residues. Germline-derived CDR1 and CDR2 are FNHDT and SITEND (reference sequence). The CDR3 loop is CASTPLQSGNTLYF. CDR3 DNA, as far as it was read: TGTGCCAGCACTCCTTTACAATCTGGAAATACG. Filled out from reference TRBV19 and TRBJ1-3, the complete variable domain reads GGIITQTPKFLIGQEGQKLTLKCQQNFNHDTMYWYRQDSGKGLRLIYYSITENDLQKGDLSEGYDASREKKSSFSLTVTSAQKNEMAVFLCASTPLQSGNTLYFGEGSRLIVV.

On this clone: Gene names and germline match the mouse. The CDR3 end lies 4 residues beyond the end of the read and is filled in from the germline J gene. The chain employs TRBV19 and TRBJ2-1; 7 positions agree with TRBD2. CDR1 FNHDT and CDR2 SITEND come from the germline V gene (reference sequence). V shed 5 bases, J shed 4 bases, and the junction held 6 bases outside the gene matches. CDR3 length equals 14 residues. CDR3 protein: CASSPGGGYAEQFF. The DNA read from the CDR3 is TGTGCCAGCAGCCCGGGGGGGGGATATGCT.

This clone was counted many times. These gene names are mouse names. The missing CDR3 end, 4 residues past where the read stops, is filled in from the germline J gene. The chain has TRBV13-3 and TRBJ2-2; TRBD1 might be the D (6 bases). CDR3 length: 15 amino acids. Trimming took 5 bases from V and 0 from J, leaving 11 bases between them. CDR1 and CDR2 from the germline V gene are NNHDY and SYVADS. The CDR3 DNA, read in part, is TGTGCCAGCAGGACCGGGACAACAAACACCGGG. Its protein is CASRTGTTNTG. The full CDR3 protein reads CASRTGTTNTGQLYF.

Remarks on this clone: The gene symbols are mouse symbols. The read terminates 4 residues before the CDR3 end, so the remaining end is supplied by the germline J gene. The V gene is TRBV16, the J gene TRBJ1-1; TRBD1 agrees at 7 bases. V lost 1 base and J lost 0; bases outside the gene matches: 2. CDR3 length: 15 residues. Germline assignment: CDR1 SGHSA and CDR2 FRNQAP. CDR3 bases read: TGTGCAAGCAGCTTAGCCGGACAGGCAAACACA. Encoded protein: CASSLAGQANT. The CDR3 as a whole reads CASSLAGQANTEVFF.

This clone was found a few times. TCRdb gives a protein that differs at residue 11 from what the DNA encodes, so the protein here is translated from the DNA. The genes and germline here are from mouse. With the read ending 3 residues before the CDR3 end, the germline J gene is used to fill in that end. This sequence joins TRBV19 and TRBJ1-6; the match to TRBD1 covers 9 bases. TRBJ1-6 qualifies as an ORF whose function is uncertain. Germline loops: CDR1 FNHDT, CDR2 SITEND (reference sequence). J was trimmed by 7 bases and V by 4 bases; bases with no gene match: 3. The CDR3 is 14 amino acids. CDR3 bases read: TGTGCCAGCAGTTCCGACAGGGGGAATTCGCCC. Residues: CASSSDRGNSP. The CDR3 in full is CASSSDRGNSPLYF.

With respect to this clone: Translating the DNA gives a protein that differs from the TCRdb entry at residue 12; the protein shown here is that DNA translation. Gene names refer to mouse genes. The read terminates 3 residues before the CDR3 end, so the remaining end is supplied by the germline J gene. The chain carries TRBV13-2 and TRBJ1-6; 8 bases are a match to TRBD1. TRBJ1-6 is sorted into the ORF group, with uncertain function. Germline CDR1 reads NNHNN; CDR2 reads SYGAGS (reference sequence). This CDR3 has 15 amino acids. The V and J ends lost 0 bases and 7 bases, in that order; junction bases with no gene match: 3. The CDR3 spells CASGDADRGNSPLYF. Partial CDR3 DNA: TGTGCCAGCGGTGATGCTGACAGGGGAAATTCGCCC.

In this sample, this clone turned up many times. The DNA translation disagrees with the TCRdb protein at residue 10, so the protein in this description comes from the DNA. Gene and germline names: mouse. The CDR3 reads CASSITNNSPLYF. CDR3 DNA (partial): TGTGCCAGCAGTATAACAAATAATTCGCCC. The rearrangement uses TRBV19 and TRBJ1-6; D is unresolved. The sequenced fragment ends 3 residues before the CDR3 boundary, so the rest is inferred from the germline J gene. TRBJ1-6 is classed as an ORF, of uncertain function. This CDR3 region has 13 residues. V was trimmed by 1 base and J by 5 bases, leaving 4 bases between them. Germline V lookup: CDR1 FNHDT, CDR2 SITEND (reference sequence).